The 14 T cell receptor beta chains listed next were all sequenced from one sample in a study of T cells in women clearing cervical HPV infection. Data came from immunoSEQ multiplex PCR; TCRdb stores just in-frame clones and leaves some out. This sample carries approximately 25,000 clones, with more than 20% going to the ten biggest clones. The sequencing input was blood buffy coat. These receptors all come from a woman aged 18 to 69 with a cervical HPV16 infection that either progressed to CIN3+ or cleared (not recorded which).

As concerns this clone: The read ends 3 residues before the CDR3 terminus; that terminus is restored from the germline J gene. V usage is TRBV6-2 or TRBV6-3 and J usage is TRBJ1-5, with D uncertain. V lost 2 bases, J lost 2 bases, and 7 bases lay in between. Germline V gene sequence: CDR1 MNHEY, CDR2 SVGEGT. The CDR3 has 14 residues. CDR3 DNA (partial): TGTGCCAGCAGTTACGACGGGGGCAATCAGCCC. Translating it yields CASSYDGGNQP. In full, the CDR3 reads CASSYDGGNQPQHF.

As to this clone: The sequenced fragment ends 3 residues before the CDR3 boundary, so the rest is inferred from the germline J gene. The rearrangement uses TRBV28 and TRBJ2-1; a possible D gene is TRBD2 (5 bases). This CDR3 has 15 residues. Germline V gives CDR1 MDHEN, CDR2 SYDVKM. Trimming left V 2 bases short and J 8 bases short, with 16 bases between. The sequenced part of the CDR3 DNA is TGTGCCAGCAGTTTACGGCCTCTAGCCCAGTATGAG. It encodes CASSLRPLAQYE. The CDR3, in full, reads CASSLRPLAQYEQFF. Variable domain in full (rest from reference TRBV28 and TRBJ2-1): DVKVTQSSRYLVKRTGEKVFLECVQDMDHENMFWYRQDPGLGLRLIYFSYDVKMKEKGDIPEGYSVSREKKERFSLILESASTNQTSMYLCASSLRPLAQYEQFFGPGTRLTVL.

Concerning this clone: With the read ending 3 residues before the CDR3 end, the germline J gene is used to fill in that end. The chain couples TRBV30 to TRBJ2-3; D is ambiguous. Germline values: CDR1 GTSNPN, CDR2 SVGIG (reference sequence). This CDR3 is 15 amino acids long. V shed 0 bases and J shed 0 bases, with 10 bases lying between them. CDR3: CAWSVRKTSTDTQYF. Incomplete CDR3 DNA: TGTGCCTGGAGTGTTAGAAAAACTAGCACAGATACG.

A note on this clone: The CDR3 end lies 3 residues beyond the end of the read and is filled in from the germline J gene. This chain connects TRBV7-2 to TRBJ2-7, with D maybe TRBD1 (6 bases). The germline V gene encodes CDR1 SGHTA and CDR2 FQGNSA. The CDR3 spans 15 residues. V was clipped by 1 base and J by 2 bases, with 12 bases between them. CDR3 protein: CASSLGTEAPYEQYF. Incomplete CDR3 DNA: TGTGCCAGCAGCTTAGGGACAGAAGCCCCCTACGAG.

The CDR3 is CASSLEGGITAEQYF. Partial CDR3 DNA: TGTGCCAGCAGCTTAGAGGGCGGGATTACGGCCGAG. The rearrangement links TRBV11-3 to TRBJ2-7; possible D gene TRBD2, 6 bases. The CDR3 extends 3 residues past the end of the read, so its final part is completed from the germline J gene. The V gene lost 0 bases and the J gene lost 6 bases, with 15 bases spanning the gap. Looked up from germline, CDR1 is SGHNT and CDR2 is YENEEA. This CDR3 is built from 15 residues. Complete variable domain (other parts from reference TRBV11-3 and TRBJ2-7): EAGVVQSPRYKIIEKKQPVAFWCNPISGHNTLYWYLQNLGQGPELLIRYENEEAVDDSQLPKDRFSAERLKGVDSTLKIQPAELGDSAVYLCASSLEGGITAEQYFGPGTRLTVT.

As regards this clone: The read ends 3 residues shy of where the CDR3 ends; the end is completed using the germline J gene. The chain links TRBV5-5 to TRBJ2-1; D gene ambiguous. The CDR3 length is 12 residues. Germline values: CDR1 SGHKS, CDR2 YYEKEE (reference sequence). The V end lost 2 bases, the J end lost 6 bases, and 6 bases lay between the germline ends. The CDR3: CASSLTGNEQFF. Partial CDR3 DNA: TGTGCCAGCAGCTTAACCGGCAATGAG.

The DNA read from the CDR3 is TGTGCCAGCCTCCTAAACACTGAA. Protein sequence: CASLLNTE. The whole CDR3 protein is CASLLNTEAFF. The V call is TRBV7-8, the J call TRBJ1-1, with D unresolved. Sequencing ends 3 residues short of the CDR3 end; the germline J gene provides the rest. V shed 8 bases and J shed 2 bases, with 6 bases lying between them. CDR3 length: 11 residues. Germline V gives CDR1 SGHVS, CDR2 FQNEAQ.

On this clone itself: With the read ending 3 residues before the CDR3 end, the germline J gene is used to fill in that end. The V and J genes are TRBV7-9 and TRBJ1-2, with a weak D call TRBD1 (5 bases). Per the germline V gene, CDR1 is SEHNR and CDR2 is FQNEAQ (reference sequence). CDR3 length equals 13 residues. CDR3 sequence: CASSLAGAYDYTF. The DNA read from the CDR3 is TGTGCCAGCAGCTTAGCAGGGGCCTACGAC.

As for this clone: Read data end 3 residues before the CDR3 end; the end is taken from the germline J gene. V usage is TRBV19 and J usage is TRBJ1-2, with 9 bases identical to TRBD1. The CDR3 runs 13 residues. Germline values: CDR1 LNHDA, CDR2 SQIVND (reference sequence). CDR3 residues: CASSMRDRAFYTF. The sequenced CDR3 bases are TGTGCCAGTAGTATGAGGGACAGGGCTTTC. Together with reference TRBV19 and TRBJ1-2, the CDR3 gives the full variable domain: DGGITQSPKYLFRKEGQNVTLSCEQNLNHDAMYWYRQDPGQGLRLIYYSQIVNDFQKGDIAEGYSVSREKKESFPLTVTSAQKNPTAFYLCASSMRDRAFYTFGSGTRLTVV.

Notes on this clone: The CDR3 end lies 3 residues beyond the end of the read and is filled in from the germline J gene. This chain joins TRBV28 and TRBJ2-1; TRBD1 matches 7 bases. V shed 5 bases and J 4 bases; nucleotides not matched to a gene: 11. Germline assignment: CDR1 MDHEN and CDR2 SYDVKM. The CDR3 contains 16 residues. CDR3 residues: CASSPTGQRLYNEQFF. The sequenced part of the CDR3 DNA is TGTGCCAGCAGTCCAACGGGACAGAGACTTTACAATGAG.

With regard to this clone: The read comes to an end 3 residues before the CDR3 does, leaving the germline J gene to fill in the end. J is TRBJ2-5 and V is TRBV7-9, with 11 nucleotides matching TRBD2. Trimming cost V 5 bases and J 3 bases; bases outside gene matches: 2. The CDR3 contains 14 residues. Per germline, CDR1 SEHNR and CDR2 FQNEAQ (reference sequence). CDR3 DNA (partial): TGTGCCAGCAGCGCGACTAGCGGGGAAGAGACC. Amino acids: CASSATSGEET. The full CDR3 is CASSATSGEETQYF.

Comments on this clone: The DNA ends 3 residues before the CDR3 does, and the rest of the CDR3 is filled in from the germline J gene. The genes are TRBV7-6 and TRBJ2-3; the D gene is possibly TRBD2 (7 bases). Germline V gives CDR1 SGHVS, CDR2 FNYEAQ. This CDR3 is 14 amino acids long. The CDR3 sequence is CASSSYREGQPQYF. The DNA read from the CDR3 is TGTGCCAGCAGCTCATACAGGGAGGGGCAGCCG. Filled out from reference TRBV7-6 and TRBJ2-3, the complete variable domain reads GAGVSQSPRYKVTKRGQDVALRCDPISGHVSLYWYRQALGQGPEFLTYFNYEAQQDKSGLPNDRFSAERPEGSISTLTIQRTEQRDSAMYRCASSSYREGQPQYFGPGTRLTVL.

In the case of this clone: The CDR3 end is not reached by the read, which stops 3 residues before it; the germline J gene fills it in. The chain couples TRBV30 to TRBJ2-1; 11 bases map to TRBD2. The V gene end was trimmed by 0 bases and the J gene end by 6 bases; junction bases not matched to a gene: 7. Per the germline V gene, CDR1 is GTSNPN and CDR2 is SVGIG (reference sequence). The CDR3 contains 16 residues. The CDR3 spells CAWSVRTSGSGNEQFF. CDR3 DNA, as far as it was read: TGTGCCTGGAGTGTCCGGACTAGCGGGTCGGGCAATGAG.

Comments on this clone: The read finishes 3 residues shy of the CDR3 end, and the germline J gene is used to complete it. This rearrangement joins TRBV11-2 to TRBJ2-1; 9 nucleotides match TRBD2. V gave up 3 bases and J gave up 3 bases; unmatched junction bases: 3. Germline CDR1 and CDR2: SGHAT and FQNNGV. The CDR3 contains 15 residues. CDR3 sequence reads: CASSFRLADYNEQFF. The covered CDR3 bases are TGTGCCAGCAGCTTCCGACTAGCGGACTACAATGAG.